The 12 T cell receptor beta chains below were found in one sample sequenced in a study of T cell repertoires in cytomegalovirus infection. Each CDR3 protein is one row after TCRdb ran MiXCR on the reads. Seen here are about 110,000 distinct CDR3 sequences, around 30% observed once, and the top ten hold about 81%. These TCRs are of unknown antigen specificity. Sequences were derived from CD8+ T cells from cultured PBMCs, sampled from culture after CMV antigen stimulation. The source of these receptors is a human donor in good health (CMV status not recorded). Some clones in this sample may be carry-over from other donors' samples.

This clonotype was seen at least ten times. V and J are TRBV2 and TRBJ2-2, with D possibly TRBD1 on 8 matching bases. V lost 3 bases and J lost 1, with 12 bases in between. In germline, CDR1 is SNHLY, CDR2 FYNNEI. The CDR3 consists of 16 residues. The CDR3 is CASSEGGTGNTGELFF. DNA for the CDR3: TGTGCCAGCAGTGAGGGGGGGACAGGGAACACCGGGGAGCTGTTTTTT.

This clonotype has ten or more counts. The chain joins TRBV2 to TRBJ1-6; D not resolved. The germline gives CDR1 SNHLY, CDR2 FYNNEI. The CDR3 covers 15 residues. Trimming shortened V by 7 bases and J by 4 bases, and 14 bases separated the two germline ends. The DNA of the CDR3 is TGTGCCAGCACCCCATCGGAGAGTTATAATTCACCCCTCCACTTT. This gives the protein CASTPSESYNSPLHF.

Ten or more counts support this clonotype. The J gene is TRBJ1-1, the V gene TRBV7-3; no definite D call. Deletions cut 4 bases from V and 2 bases from J, with 8 bases between. The germline V gene has CDR1 SGHTA and CDR2 FQGTGA. The CDR3 is made up of 13 amino acids. DNA for the CDR3: TGTGCCAGCAGCTCGGACGGAAACACTGAAGCTTTCTTT. Amino acid sequence: CASSSDGNTEAFF.

J is TRBJ2-3 and V is TRBV11-2; D is ambiguous. The V and J ends lost 5 bases and 4 bases respectively, with 7 bases between them. The CDR3 totals 12 residues. Germline CDR1 SGHAT, CDR2 FQNNGV. CDR3: CASSPYADTQYF. Here the CDR3 DNA reads TGTGCCAGCAGCCCCTACGCAGATACGCAGTATTTT.

This clonotype was seen at least ten times. The chain links TRBV20-1 to TRBJ2-5, with 16 positions matching TRBD2. V was clipped by 1 base and J by 5 bases; unmatched bases: 13. Germline values: CDR1 DFQATT, CDR2 SNEGSKA (reference sequence). CDR3 length: 19 amino acids. The CDR3 nucleotides read TGCAGTGCTAGAGGCGAAATAGGGACTAGCGGGGGGGAGCGGGAGACCCAGTACTTC. This translates into CSARGEIGTSGGERETQYF.

This clonotype was counted a few times. This rearrangement joins TRBV28 to TRBJ2-5, with D perhaps TRBD2 (5 bases). Germline CDR1 reads MDHEN; CDR2 reads SYDVKM. The V gene lost 4 bases and the J gene lost 1 base, with 13 bases spanning the gap. CDR3 length equals 15 residues. The CDR3 region is CASSWRTVTQETQYF. DNA of the CDR3: TGTGCCAGCAGTTGGAGGACGGTTACCCAAGAGACCCAGTACTTC. Looking up the rest from reference TRBV28 and TRBJ2-5 gives the full variable domain: DVKVTQSSRYLVKRTGEKVFLECVQDMDHENMFWYRQDPGLGLRLIYFSYDVKMKEKGDIPEGYSVSREKKERFSLILESASTNQTSMYLCASSWRTVTQETQYFGPGTRLLVL.

This clonotype was detected ten times or more. J is TRBJ1-2 and V is TRBV4-1; D is perhaps TRBD1 (6 bases). V lost 0 bases and J 4 bases, leaving 15 bases between the germline ends. This CDR3 contains 16 residues. From germline, CDR1 is MGHRA and CDR2 YSYEKL. This CDR3 is CASSQEGGAAGYGYTF. CDR3 in DNA: TGCGCCAGCAGCCAAGAAGGGGGTGCCGCCGGCTATGGCTACACCTTC.

This clonotype occurred many times. The V gene is TRBV7-9, the J gene TRBJ1-1; no clear D gene. Germline V gene lookup returns CDR1 SEHNR and CDR2 FQNEAQ (reference sequence). Trimming cost V 7 bases and J 1 base, with 10 bases left between them. The CDR3 spans 13 residues. The DNA of the CDR3 is TGTGCCAGCACCCTGACACCGAACACTGAAGCTTTCTTT. As protein: CASTLTPNTEAFF.

There are many counts of this clonotype. J is TRBJ2-2 and V is TRBV7-6, with D unresolved. This CDR3 is 12 amino acids long. The germline V gene encodes CDR1 SGHVS and CDR2 FNYEAQ. V lost 1 base to trimming and J lost 6 bases, with 3 bases between them. In nucleotides, the CDR3 is TGTGCCAGCAGCTTAGGGGCCGGGGAGCTGTTTTTT. Translation: CASSLGAGELFF.

This clonotype was found a few times. V is TRBV12-3 or TRBV12-4 and J is TRBJ2-1, with 13 positions matching TRBD2. The CDR3 consists of 14 residues. V lost 6 bases, J lost 8 bases, and 4 bases stayed unmatched. The CDR3 loop is CASSSGLAGDEQFF. The CDR3 bases are TGTGCCAGCAGCTCCGGACTAGCGGGAGATGAGCAGTTCTTC.

Written as DNA, the CDR3 is TGTGCCAGCAGCTTAGGCAATCTGGGCCTCAACTATGGCTACACCTTC. Residues: CASSLGNLGLNYGYTF. The chain employs TRBV7-6 and TRBJ1-2, with D uncertain. V was cut by 1 base and J by 2 bases, with 14 bases left in between. Germline V gene data show CDR1 as SGHVS and CDR2 as FNYEAQ. This CDR3 comprises 16 residues.

Regarding this clonotype: A clone one base away is much larger, so this may be a read error. The missing conserved phenylalanine or tryptophan at the end of this CDR3 makes a read error likely. The chain uses TRBV7-2 and TRBJ2-3, with 8 bases aligning to TRBD2. The CDR3 is 16 residues long. CDR1 is SGHTA and CDR2 is FQGNSA in the germline V gene. The trim removed 5 bases at V and 3 bases at J, leaving 10 bases unmatched. CDR3 bases: TGTGCCAGCAGCCCCCGCCCTGGCGGGGGGACAGATACGCAGTATTTG. It is translated as CASSPRPGGGTDTQYL.